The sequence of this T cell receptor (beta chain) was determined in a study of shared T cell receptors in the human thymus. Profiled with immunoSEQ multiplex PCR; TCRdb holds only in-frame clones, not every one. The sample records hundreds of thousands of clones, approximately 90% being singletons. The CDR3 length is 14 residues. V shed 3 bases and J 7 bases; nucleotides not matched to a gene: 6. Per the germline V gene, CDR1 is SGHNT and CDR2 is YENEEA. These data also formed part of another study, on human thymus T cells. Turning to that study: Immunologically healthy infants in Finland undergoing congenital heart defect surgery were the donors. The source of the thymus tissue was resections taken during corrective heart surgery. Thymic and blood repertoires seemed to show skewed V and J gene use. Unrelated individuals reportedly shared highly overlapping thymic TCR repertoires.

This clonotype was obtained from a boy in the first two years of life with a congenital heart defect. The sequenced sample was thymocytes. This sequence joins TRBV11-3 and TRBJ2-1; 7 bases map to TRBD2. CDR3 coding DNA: TGTGCCAGCAGCTTGGGCGGGAGTCCGAATGAGCAGTTCTTC. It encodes CASSLGGSPNEQFF.